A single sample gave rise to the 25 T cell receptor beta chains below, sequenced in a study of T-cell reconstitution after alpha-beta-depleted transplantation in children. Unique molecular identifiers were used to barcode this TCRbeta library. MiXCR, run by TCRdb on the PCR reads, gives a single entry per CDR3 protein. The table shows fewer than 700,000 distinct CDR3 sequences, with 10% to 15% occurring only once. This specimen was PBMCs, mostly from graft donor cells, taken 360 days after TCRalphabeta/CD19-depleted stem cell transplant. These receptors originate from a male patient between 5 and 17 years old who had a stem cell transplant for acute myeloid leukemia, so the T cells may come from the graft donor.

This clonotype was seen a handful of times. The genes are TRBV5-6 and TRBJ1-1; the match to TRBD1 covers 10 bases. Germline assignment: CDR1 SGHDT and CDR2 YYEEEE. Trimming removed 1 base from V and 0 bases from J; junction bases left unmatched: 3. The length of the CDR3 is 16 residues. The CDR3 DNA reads TGTGCCAGCAGCTTGACGGGACAGGGGATGAACACTGAAGCTTTCTTT. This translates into CASSLTGQGMNTEAFF.

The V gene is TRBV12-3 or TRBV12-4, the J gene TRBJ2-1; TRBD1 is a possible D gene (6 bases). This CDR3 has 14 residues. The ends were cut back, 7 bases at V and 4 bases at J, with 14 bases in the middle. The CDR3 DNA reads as TGTGCCAGCAACCCGGACAGTCCTTACAATGAGCAGTTCTTC. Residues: CASNPDSPYNEQFF.

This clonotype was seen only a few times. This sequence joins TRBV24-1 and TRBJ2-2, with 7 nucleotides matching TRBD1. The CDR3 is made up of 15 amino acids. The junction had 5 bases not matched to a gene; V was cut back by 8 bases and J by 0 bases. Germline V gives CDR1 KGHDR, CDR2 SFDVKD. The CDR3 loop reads CATKGAGANTGELFF. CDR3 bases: TGTGCCACCAAGGGGGCGGGTGCGAACACCGGGGAGCTGTTTTTT.

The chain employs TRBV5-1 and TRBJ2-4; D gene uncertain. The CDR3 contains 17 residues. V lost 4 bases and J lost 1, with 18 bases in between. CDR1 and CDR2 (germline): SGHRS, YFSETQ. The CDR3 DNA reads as TGCGCCAGCAGCCCCCCGAAGGGCCTTGGGGCCAAAAACATTCAGTACTTC. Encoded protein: CASSPPKGLGAKNIQYF.

In nucleotides, the CDR3 is TGTGCCAGCAGCTTAGTTGGAGCGGTCTACGAGCAGTACTTC. This translates into CASSLVGAVYEQYF. The rearrangement links TRBV7-2 to TRBJ2-7; perhaps TRBD2 as D (5 bases). CDR1 and CDR2 from the germline V gene are SGHTA and FQGNSA. Trimming stripped 1 base from V and 3 bases from J, with 10 bases between. CDR3 size: 14 residues. Full variable domain (remainder filled in from reference TRBV7-2 and TRBJ2-7): GAGVSQSPSNKVTEKGKDVELRCDPISGHTALYWYRQSLGQGLEFLIYFQGNSAPDKSGLPSDRFSAERTGGSVSTLTIQRTQQEDSAVYLCASSLVGAVYEQYFGPGTRLTVT.

The CDR3 protein is CSARDRRVGETQYF. The CDR3 DNA sequence: TGCAGTGCTAGAGATCGGAGGGTTGGGGAGACCCAGTACTTC. This chain connects TRBV20-1 to TRBJ2-5, with TRBD2 as a possible D gene (6 bases). CDR3 length equals 14 residues. Germline lookup yields CDR1 DFQATT and CDR2 SNEGSKA (reference sequence). V lost 0 bases and J lost 5, with 13 bases in between.

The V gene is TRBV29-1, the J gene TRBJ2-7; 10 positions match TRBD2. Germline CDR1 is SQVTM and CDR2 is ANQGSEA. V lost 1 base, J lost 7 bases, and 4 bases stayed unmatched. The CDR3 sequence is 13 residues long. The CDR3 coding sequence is TGCAGCGTTGAAGGGCTAGCGGGAGATGAGCAGTACTTC. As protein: CSVEGLAGDEQYF.

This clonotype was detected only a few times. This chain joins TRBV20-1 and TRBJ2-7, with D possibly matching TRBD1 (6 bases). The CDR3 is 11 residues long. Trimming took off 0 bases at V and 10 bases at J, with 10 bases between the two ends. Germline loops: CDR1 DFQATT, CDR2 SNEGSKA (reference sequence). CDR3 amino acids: CSARDTGNQYV. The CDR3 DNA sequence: TGCAGTGCTAGAGATACAGGGAATCAGTACGTC.

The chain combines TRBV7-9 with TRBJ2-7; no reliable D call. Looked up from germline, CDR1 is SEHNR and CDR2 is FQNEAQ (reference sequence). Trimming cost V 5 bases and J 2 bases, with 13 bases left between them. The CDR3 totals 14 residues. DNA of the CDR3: TGTGCCAGCAGCCCCACTACCGTCCCCTACGAGCAGTACTTC. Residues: CASSPTTVPYEQYF.

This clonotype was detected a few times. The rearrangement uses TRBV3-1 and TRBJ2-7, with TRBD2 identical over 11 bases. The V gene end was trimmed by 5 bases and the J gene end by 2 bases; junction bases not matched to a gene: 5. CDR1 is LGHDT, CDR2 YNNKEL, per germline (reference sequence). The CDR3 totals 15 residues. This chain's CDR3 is CASSSTSGSPYEQYF. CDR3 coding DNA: TGTGCCAGCAGCTCTACTAGCGGGAGTCCCTACGAGCAGTACTTC.

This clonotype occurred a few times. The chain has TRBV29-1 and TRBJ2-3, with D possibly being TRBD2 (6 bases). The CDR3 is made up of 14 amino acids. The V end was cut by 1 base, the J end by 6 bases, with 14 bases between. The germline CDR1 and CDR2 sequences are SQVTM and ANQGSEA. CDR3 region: CSVEGGSGSDTQYF. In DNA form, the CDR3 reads TGCAGCGTTGAAGGGGGTAGCGGCTCCGATACGCAGTATTTT.

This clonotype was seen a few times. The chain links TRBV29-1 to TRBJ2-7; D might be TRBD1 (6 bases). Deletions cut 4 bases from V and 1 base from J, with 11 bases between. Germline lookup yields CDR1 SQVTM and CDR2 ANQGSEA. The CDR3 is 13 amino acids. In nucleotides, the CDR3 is TGCAGCGTTGCCCGGGACATATCCTACGAGCAGTACTTC. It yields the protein CSVARDISYEQYF.

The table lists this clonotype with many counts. The CDR3 is CASSPNRGFEEQFF. In nucleotides, the CDR3 is TGTGCCAGCAGCCCCAACAGGGGTTTCGAAGAGCAGTTCTTC. The rearrangement uses TRBV7-2 and TRBJ2-1; TRBD1 aligns across 7 bases. The ends lost 5 bases at V and 10 bases at J; junction bases unmatched: 11. The CDR3 is made up of 14 amino acids. Germline loops: CDR1 SGHTA, CDR2 FQGNSA. Drawing the rest from reference TRBV7-2 and TRBJ2-1, the complete variable domain is GAGVSQSPSNKVTEKGKDVELRCDPISGHTALYWYRQSLGQGLEFLIYFQGNSAPDKSGLPSDRFSAERTGGSVSTLTIQRTQQEDSAVYLCASSPNRGFEEQFFGPGTRLTVL.

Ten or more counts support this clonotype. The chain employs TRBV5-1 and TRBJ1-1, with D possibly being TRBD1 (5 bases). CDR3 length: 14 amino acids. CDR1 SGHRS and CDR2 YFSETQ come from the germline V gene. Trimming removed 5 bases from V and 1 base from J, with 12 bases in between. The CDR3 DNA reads TGCGCCAGCAGTGGATGGGGGGGGAACACTGAAGCTTTCTTT. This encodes CASSGWGGNTEAFF.

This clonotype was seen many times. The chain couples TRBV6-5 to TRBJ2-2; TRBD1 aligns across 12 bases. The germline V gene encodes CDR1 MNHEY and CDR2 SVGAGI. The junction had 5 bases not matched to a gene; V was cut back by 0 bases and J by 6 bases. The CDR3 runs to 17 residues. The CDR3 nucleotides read TGTGCCAGCAGTTACTCCCCGGGACAGGGGGCTGCCGGGGAGCTGTTTTTT. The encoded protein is CASSYSPGQGAAGELFF.

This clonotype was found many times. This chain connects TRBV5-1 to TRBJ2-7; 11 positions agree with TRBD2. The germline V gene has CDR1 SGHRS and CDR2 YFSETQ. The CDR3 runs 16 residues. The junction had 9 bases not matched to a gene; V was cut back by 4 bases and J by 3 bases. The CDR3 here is CASSHATSGSFYEQYF. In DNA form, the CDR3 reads TGCGCCAGCAGCCACGCTACTAGCGGGAGTTTCTACGAGCAGTACTTC.

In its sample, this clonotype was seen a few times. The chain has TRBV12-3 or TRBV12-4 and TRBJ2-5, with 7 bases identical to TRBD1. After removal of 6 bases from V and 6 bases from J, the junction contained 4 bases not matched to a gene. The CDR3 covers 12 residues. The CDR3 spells CASRTTGKTQYF. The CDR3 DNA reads TGTGCCAGCAGGACGACAGGGAAGACCCAGTACTTC.

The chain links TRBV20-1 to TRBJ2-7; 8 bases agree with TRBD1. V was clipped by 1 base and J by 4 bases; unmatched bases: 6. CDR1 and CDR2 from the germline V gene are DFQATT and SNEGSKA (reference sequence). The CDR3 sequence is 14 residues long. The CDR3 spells CSARVGQGRYEQYF. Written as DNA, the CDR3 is TGCAGTGCTAGAGTAGGACAGGGTAGGTACGAGCAGTACTTC.

Here the CDR3 DNA reads TGCAGTGCTAGAGGAGGAGCGGGCACAGATACGCAGTATTTT. It translates to CSARGGAGTDTQYF. The rearrangement joins TRBV20-1 to TRBJ2-3; TRBD2 might be the D (5 bases). Germline CDR1 reads DFQATT; CDR2 reads SNEGSKA (reference sequence). The CDR3 runs 14 residues. The V gene lost 1 base and the J gene lost 1 base, with 9 bases spanning the gap.

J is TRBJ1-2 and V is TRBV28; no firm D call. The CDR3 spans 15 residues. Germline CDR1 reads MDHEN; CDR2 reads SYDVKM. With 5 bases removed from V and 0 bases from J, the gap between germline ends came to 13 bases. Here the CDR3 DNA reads TGTGCCAGCAGTCCCCTAGGGCAGACTAACTATGGCTACACCTTC. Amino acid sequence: CASSPLGQTNYGYTF.

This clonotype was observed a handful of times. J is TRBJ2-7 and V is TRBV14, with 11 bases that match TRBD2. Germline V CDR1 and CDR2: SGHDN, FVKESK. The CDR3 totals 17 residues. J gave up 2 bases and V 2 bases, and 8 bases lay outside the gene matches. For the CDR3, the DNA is TGTGCCAGCAGCCAAAGACTAGCGGGATTTGGGCCCTACGAGCAGTACTTC. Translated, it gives CASSQRLAGFGPYEQYF.

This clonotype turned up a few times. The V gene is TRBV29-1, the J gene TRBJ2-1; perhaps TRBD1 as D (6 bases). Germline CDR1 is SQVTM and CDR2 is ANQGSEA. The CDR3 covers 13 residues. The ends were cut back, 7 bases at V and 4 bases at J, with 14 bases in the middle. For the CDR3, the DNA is TGCAGCGCGACCCGGACAGTTTACAATGAGCAGTTCTTC. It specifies CSATRTVYNEQFF.

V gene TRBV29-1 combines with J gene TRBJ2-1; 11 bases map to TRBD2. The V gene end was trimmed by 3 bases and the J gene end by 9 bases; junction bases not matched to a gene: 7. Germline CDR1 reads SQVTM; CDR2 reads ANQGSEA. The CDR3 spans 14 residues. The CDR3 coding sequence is TGCAGCGTTGAGGTAGCGGGAGGGCCAAGTGAGCAGTTCTTC. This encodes CSVEVAGGPSEQFF.

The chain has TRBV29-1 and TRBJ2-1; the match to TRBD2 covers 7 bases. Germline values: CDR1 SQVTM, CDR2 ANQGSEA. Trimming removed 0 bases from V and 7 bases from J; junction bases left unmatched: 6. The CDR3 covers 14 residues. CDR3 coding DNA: TGCAGCGTTGAAGAGACGGGAGGAGGGAATGAGCAGTTCTTC. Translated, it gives CSVEETGGGNEQFF.

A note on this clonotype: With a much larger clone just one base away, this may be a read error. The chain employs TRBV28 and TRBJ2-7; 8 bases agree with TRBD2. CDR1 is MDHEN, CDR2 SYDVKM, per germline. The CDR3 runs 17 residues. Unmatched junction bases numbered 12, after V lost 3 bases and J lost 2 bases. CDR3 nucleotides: TGTGCCAGCAGTTTCCCCTCGGGCAGCGGGAGCCCCTACGAGCAGTACTTC. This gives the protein CASSFPSGSGSPYEQYF. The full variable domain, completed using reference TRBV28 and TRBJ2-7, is DVKVTQSSRYLVKRTGEKVFLECVQDMDHENMFWYRQDPGLGLRLIYFSYDVKMKEKGDIPEGYSVSREKKERFSLILESASTNQTSMYLCASSFPSGSGSPYEQYFGPGTRLTVT.